Following are 30 T cell receptor beta chains from one sample sequenced in a study of T cell responses to AZD1222 COVID-19 vaccine. The table came from immunoSEQ multiplex PCR; TCRdb's copy has only in-frame clones and leaves some out. Counted here are 120,000 or so clones, approximately 88% occurring once; the ten biggest clones make up approximately 5%. Specimen: peripheral blood, collected on day 0 of AZD1222 vaccination. The origin of the receptors is an adult in good health.

The chain is built from TRBV6-5 and TRBJ1-5; maybe TRBD1 (6 bases). Germline CDR1 MNHEY, CDR2 SVGAGI. CDR3 length equals 15 residues. Trimming took off 6 bases at V and 3 bases at J, with 15 bases between the two ends. The CDR3 nucleotides are TGTGCCAGCAGCAGTGGGGGACACAACAATCAGCCCCAGCATTTT. This gives the protein CASSSGGHNNQPQHF.

This clone was observed a handful of times. V gene TRBV11-2 combines with J gene TRBJ1-3; no definite D call. CDR3 length: 15 residues. V lost 2 bases and J 0 bases, leaving 8 bases between the germline ends. Germline V gives CDR1 SGHAT, CDR2 FQNNGV. The CDR3 is CASSLQDYSGNTIYF. The CDR3, as DNA: TGTGCCAGCAGCTTACAGGATTACTCTGGAAACACCATATATTTT.

The V and J genes are TRBV5-5 and TRBJ1-2, with D possibly matching TRBD1 (5 bases). This CDR3 spans 15 amino acids. V was pared by 1 base and J by 3 bases, with 13 bases between. Germline V gene sequence: CDR1 SGHKS, CDR2 YYEKEE (reference sequence). As DNA, the CDR3 is TGTGCCAGCAGCTTGCAACAGTTAGGGGACTATGGCTACACCTTC. This codes for CASSLQQLGDYGYTF.

The chain employs TRBV6-5 and TRBJ2-5; D might be TRBD1 (5 bases). V lost 5 bases to trimming and J lost 2 bases, with 9 bases between them. The CDR3 is 13 amino acids. Germline CDR1 reads MNHEY; CDR2 reads SVGAGI. DNA of the CDR3: TGTGCCAGCAGTCGAACAGGTCAAGAGACCCAGTACTTC. This translates into CASSRTGQETQYF.

V is TRBV2 and J is TRBJ1-2; 7 nucleotides align to TRBD1. This CDR3 comprises 12 residues. CDR1 and CDR2 (germline): SNHLY, FYNNEI. V shed 6 bases, J shed 5 bases, and the junction held 3 bases outside the gene matches. The CDR3 DNA sequence: TGTGCCAGCAGACCACAGGGGTATGGCTACACCTTC. Amino acid sequence: CASRPQGYGYTF.

The rearrangement uses TRBV5-6 and TRBJ1-2; D gene unclear. The CDR3 contains 12 residues. Trimming removed 0 bases at V and 4 bases at J, with 4 bases between. CDR1 SGHDT and CDR2 YYEEEE come from the germline V gene. The CDR3 DNA is TGTGCCAGCAGCTTGGCCGGCTATGGCTACACCTTC. It yields the protein CASSLAGYGYTF.

The CDR3 coding sequence is TGTGCCAGCTCACCACCGGGCCAGGCGGGAAACACTGAAGCTTTCTTT. Translated: CASSPPGQAGNTEAFF. J is TRBJ1-1 and V is TRBV18; D unresolved. The CDR3 is 16 amino acids. Trimming cost V 0 bases and J 2 bases, with 13 bases left between them. Germline V CDR1 and CDR2: KGHSH, LQKENI.

This chain uses TRBV7-2 with TRBJ2-3; no reliable D call. Germline V CDR1 and CDR2: SGHTA, FQGNSA. This CDR3 contains 12 residues. Trimming took 0 bases from V and 2 from J, leaving 0 bases between them. CDR3: CASSLATDTQYF. The CDR3 DNA is TGTGCCAGCAGCTTAGCCACAGATACGCAGTATTTT.

The chain uses TRBV7-9 and TRBJ2-3; D is uncertain. V was cut by 2 bases and J by 14 bases, with 14 bases left in between. This CDR3 contains 12 residues. The V gene's germline CDR1 is SEHNR and CDR2 FQNEAQ (reference sequence). CDR3 in DNA: TGTGCCAGCAGCTTATTCGCCGAAGCTCTGTATTTT. Protein: CASSLFAEALYF.

The count of this clone is one. This chain uses TRBV28 with TRBJ1-2; tentatively, D is TRBD1 (5 bases). CDR3 length equals 15 residues. Germline loops: CDR1 MDHEN, CDR2 SYDVKM. Trimming stripped 6 bases from V and 3 bases from J, with 17 bases between. Written as DNA, the CDR3 is TGTGCCAGCAGCCCCGGGACGGCCAACTACTATGGCTACACCTTC. As protein: CASSPGTANYYGYTF.

This rearrangement joins TRBV7-2 to TRBJ1-2; 9 bases fit TRBD1. Trimming cost V 2 bases and J 2 bases; bases outside gene matches: 6. The CDR3 consists of 16 residues. Per germline, CDR1 SGHTA and CDR2 FQGNSA. The CDR3 nucleotides are TGTGCCAGCAGCTTATCGGGGACAGGGCAAAACTATGGCTACACCTTC. Residues: CASSLSGTGQNYGYTF. Variable domain in full (rest from reference TRBV7-2 and TRBJ1-2): GAGVSQSPSNKVTEKGKDVELRCDPISGHTALYWYRQSLGQGLEFLIYFQGNSAPDKSGLPSDRFSAERTGGSVSTLTIQRTQQEDSAVYLCASSLSGTGQNYGYTFGSGTRLTVV.

The rearrangement joins TRBV19 to TRBJ2-1; TRBD2 matches 9 bases. CDR1 and CDR2 (germline): LNHDA, SQIVND (reference sequence). With V trimmed by 5 bases and J by 4 bases, 6 bases remained unmatched. This CDR3 is built from 15 residues. CDR3 nucleotide sequence: TGTGCCAGTAGTCCGCGGCTAGCGGGGTACAATGAGCAGTTCTTC. Translating gives CASSPRLAGYNEQFF.

The V and J genes are TRBV25-1 and TRBJ1-2; D unresolved. With 0 bases removed from V and 10 bases from J, the gap between germline ends came to 9 bases. The CDR3 is made up of 12 amino acids. Germline V gives CDR1 MGHDK, CDR2 SYGVNS. The CDR3 DNA reads as TGTGCCAGCAGTGAATACGGCAGTTTCTACACCTTC. It translates to CASSEYGSFYTF.

A single count supports this clone. V and J are TRBV29-1 and TRBJ2-5, with TRBD2 as a possible D gene (5 bases). Deletions cut 3 bases from V and 5 bases from J, with 13 bases between. The CDR3 totals 13 residues. In germline, CDR1 is SQVTM, CDR2 ANQGSEA. The CDR3: CSVEVQPGETQYF. CDR3 nucleotides: TGCAGCGTTGAGGTACAACCGGGGGAGACCCAGTACTTC.

The chain couples TRBV6-5 to TRBJ2-7; tentatively, D is TRBD1 (6 bases). Trimming removed 2 bases from V and 1 base from J, with 9 bases in between. This CDR3 contains 14 residues. Germline V gene sequence: CDR1 MNHEY, CDR2 SVGAGI. In nucleotides, the CDR3 is TGTGCCAGCAGTTACGCCCAGGGGTCCTACGAGCAGTACTTC. Its protein product is CASSYAQGSYEQYF.

This chain's CDR3 is CASSADSTSTDTQYF. In DNA form, the CDR3 reads TGTGCCAGCAGTGCCGATAGTACTAGCACAGATACGCAGTATTTT. The rearrangement joins TRBV2 to TRBJ2-3, with D unresolved. The germline gives CDR1 SNHLY, CDR2 FYNNEI. The V end lost 4 bases, the J end lost 0 bases, and 11 bases lay between the germline ends. The CDR3 covers 15 residues.

This rearrangement joins TRBV19 to TRBJ1-4; D unresolved. Per germline, CDR1 LNHDA and CDR2 SQIVND (reference sequence). Between the trimmed V and J ends, which lost 6 bases and 8 bases, there was a span of 13 bases. The CDR3 totals 13 residues. The CDR3 loop reads CASRTDISEKLFF. CDR3 nucleotide sequence: TGTGCCAGTAGGACCGACATTTCCGAAAAACTGTTTTTT.

Only a few counts were recorded for this clone. This rearrangement joins TRBV5-1 to TRBJ2-7; 7 bases line up with TRBD2. The V segment lost 4 bases and the J segment 3 bases; nucleotides outside the gene matches: 7. CDR3 length equals 14 residues. Germline values: CDR1 SGHRS, CDR2 YFSETQ. CDR3 DNA: TGCGCCAGCAGCACGGCTGGGGGGGTCTACGAGCAGTACTTC. It is translated as CASSTAGGVYEQYF.

This chain uses TRBV2 with TRBJ1-2; D might be TRBD1 (5 bases). V lost 2 bases to trimming and J lost 2 bases, with 15 bases between them. The germline CDR1 and CDR2 sequences are SNHLY and FYNNEI. The CDR3 covers 16 residues. CDR3 in DNA: TGTGCCAGCAGTGAACCCAAAAGGGGTCGCAACTATGGCTACACCTTC. It is translated as CASSEPKRGRNYGYTF.

The chain uses TRBV11-3 and TRBJ1-1, with D perhaps matching TRBD1 (5 bases). CDR3 length: 13 residues. V was shortened by 5 bases and J by 0 bases, with 7 bases between the two germline ends. CDR1 is SGHNT and CDR2 is YENEEA in the germline V gene. CDR3 sequence reads: CASSQGLNTEAFF. The CDR3 nucleotides read TGTGCCAGCAGCCAGGGTCTGAACACTGAAGCTTTCTTT.

As to this clone: The identical CDR3 is also encoded by other nucleotide sequences in the sample. This chain joins TRBV9 and TRBJ1-1, with 8 bases fitting TRBD1. This CDR3 has 15 residues. The V gene end was trimmed by 0 bases and the J gene end by 2 bases; junction bases not matched to a gene: 3. Germline values: CDR1 SGDLS, CDR2 YYNGEE. The CDR3 nucleotides are TGTGCCAGCAGCGTAGGGACAGGGAGCAACACTGAAGCTTTCTTT. Protein: CASSVGTGSNTEAFF.

V usage is TRBV5-6 and J usage is TRBJ2-2; 8 nucleotides match TRBD1. The CDR3 consists of 14 residues. Germline V gene sequence: CDR1 SGHDT, CDR2 YYEEEE. J was trimmed by 10 bases and V by 4 bases; bases with no gene match: 9. The CDR3 region is CASSVTTGAKELFF. CDR3 sequence (DNA): TGTGCCAGCAGCGTGACGACAGGGGCCAAGGAGCTGTTTTTT.

This clone has a handful of counts. V usage is TRBV4-1 and J usage is TRBJ1-2; D is uncertain. Germline V gives CDR1 MGHRA, CDR2 YSYEKL. The CDR3 contains 13 residues. The germline V and J ends were trimmed by 7 bases and 6 bases, with 15 bases remaining between them. The CDR3 bases are TGCGCCAGCACCGGGCTTCTAGCGGATGGCTACACCTTC. It specifies CASTGLLADGYTF.

The chain combines TRBV5-1 with TRBJ2-2; D is unclear. Germline loops: CDR1 SGHRS, CDR2 YFSETQ. CDR3 size: 14 residues. Trimming cost V 2 bases and J 5 bases, with 10 bases left between them. The CDR3 loop reads CASSFGSTTGELFF. The DNA for the CDR3 is TGCGCCAGCAGCTTCGGTAGCACTACCGGGGAGCTGTTTTTT.

In this sample, this clone turned up a few times. V and J are TRBV2 and TRBJ2-2, with D perhaps assigned TRBD1 or TRBD2 (6 bases each). The CDR3 runs to 15 residues. Germline V gene lookup returns CDR1 SNHLY and CDR2 FYNNEI. Trimming took off 6 bases at V and 3 bases at J, with 14 bases between the two ends. DNA for the CDR3: TGTGCCAGCAGCTTGAGGGGGGCAGACACCGGGGAGCTGTTTTTT. Its protein is CASSLRGADTGELFF.

The rearrangement uses TRBV4-1 and TRBJ1-6; TRBD1 matches at 8 bases. The junction had 5 bases not matched to a gene; V was cut back by 4 bases and J by 0 bases. Germline-derived CDR1 and CDR2 are MGHRA and YSYEKL. This CDR3 region has 17 residues. The CDR3 region is CASSLGQGASYNSPLHF. CDR3 sequence (DNA): TGCGCCAGCAGCCTCGGACAGGGAGCCTCCTATAATTCACCCCTCCACTTT.

J is TRBJ2-5 and V is TRBV15, with D perhaps TRBD1 (5 bases). The CDR3 has 15 residues. The V end was cut by 0 bases, the J end by 2 bases, with 10 bases between. From germline, CDR1 is LNHNV and CDR2 YYDKDF (reference sequence). CDR3 amino acids: CATSRDDSPQETQYF. The CDR3 region has the DNA TGTGCCACCAGCAGAGATGACAGCCCTCAAGAGACCCAGTACTTC.

The chain couples TRBV6-2 or TRBV6-3 to TRBJ2-7; no clear D. Trimming removed 0 bases at V and 1 base at J, with 7 bases between. Germline lookup yields CDR1 MNHEY and CDR2 SVGEGT. The CDR3 has 14 residues. CDR3 bases: TGTGCCAGCAGTTACTCAACAAATTCCTACGAGCAGTACTTC. It yields the protein CASSYSTNSYEQYF.

V usage is TRBV6-2 or TRBV6-3 and J usage is TRBJ2-7; no definite D call. The CDR3 spans 12 residues. The V gene lost 4 bases and the J gene lost 3 bases, with 7 bases spanning the gap. Germline values: CDR1 MNHEY, CDR2 SVGEGT. In nucleotides, the CDR3 is TGTGCCAGCAGTTTAGGCGGCTACGAGCAGTACTTC. This encodes CASSLGGYEQYF.

The rearrangement links TRBV4-2 to TRBJ1-6; D call uncertain. The germline CDR1 and CDR2 sequences are LGHNA and YNFKEQ. This CDR3 region has 16 residues. V lost 1 base and J 12 bases, leaving 19 bases between the germline ends. CDR3 sequence: CASSQGLSSSLLPLHF. CDR3 nucleotides: TGTGCCAGCAGCCAAGGGCTCAGCAGCTCACTTTTACCCCTCCACTTT.